A single T cell receptor (beta chain) is shown here with its context. The antigen is undetermined. Clones were sequenced by immunoSEQ multiplex PCR, and TCRdb holds only the in-frame ones, with some missing. The profile covers more than 2,000,000 clones, with approximately 90% appearing a single time and over 0.12% taken by the ten largest. This specimen comes from a study of shared clonotypes between healthy human individuals. General study points: Rarefaction indicated that sorted-subset sequencing remained incomplete although depth was large.

Germline assignment: CDR1 SGDLS and CDR2 YYNGEE. The CDR3 contains 18 residues. V dropped 0 bases and J dropped 0; count of bases not matched to a gene: 7. The rearrangement joins TRBV9 to TRBJ2-5; 11 nucleotides match TRBD2. The TCR comes from a man in his late teens or twenties in good health. Sequencing was done on a sample of naive CD4+ T cells sorted from blood. Subset denoted: CD45RA+ positively selected. CDR3 bases: TGTGCCAGCAGCGTAGGACTAGCGGGATGGGTGGACCAAGAGACCCAGTACTTC. It yields the protein CASSVGLAGWVDQETQYF.